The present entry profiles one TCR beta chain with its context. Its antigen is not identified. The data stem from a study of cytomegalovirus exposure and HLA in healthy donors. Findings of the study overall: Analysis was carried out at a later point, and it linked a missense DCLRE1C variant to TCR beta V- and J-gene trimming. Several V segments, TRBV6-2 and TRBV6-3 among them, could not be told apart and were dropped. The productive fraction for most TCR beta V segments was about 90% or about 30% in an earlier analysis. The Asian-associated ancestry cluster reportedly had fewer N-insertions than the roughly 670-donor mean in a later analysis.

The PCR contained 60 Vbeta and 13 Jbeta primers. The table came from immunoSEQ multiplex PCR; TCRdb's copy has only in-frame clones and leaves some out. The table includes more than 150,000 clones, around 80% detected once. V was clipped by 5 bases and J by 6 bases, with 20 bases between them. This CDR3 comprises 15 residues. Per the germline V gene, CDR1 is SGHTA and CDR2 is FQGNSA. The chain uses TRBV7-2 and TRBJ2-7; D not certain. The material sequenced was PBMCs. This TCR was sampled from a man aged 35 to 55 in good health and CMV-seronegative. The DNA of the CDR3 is TGTGCCAGCAGCCCTCTCCGATGGTACCCCGGCGAGCAGTACTTC. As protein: CASSPLRWYPGEQYF.